This TCR beta chain appears in the sequencing data of a study of blood T cell repertoires in COVID-19. About the study: Donors in the United States, Italy and Spain gave samples during acute or convalescent COVID-19. In each case, the material was cDNA or gDNA derived from T cells, B-cell-depleted T cells, or PBMCs.

The V end was cut by 5 bases, the J end by 3 bases, with 13 bases between. The CDR3 is 15 residues long. Germline V gene data show CDR1 as MNHEY and CDR2 as SMNVEV (reference sequence). Per the original data handling: Nucleated cell counts were estimated from reference gene primer amplification. Libraries were prepared by immunoSEQ multiplex PCR; TCRdb keeps only in-frame clonotypes and omits some of them. That table furnishes V, J and clone size, whereas the DNA furnished D and trimming. The sample records 80,000 to 95,000 clones, over 75% being singletons. Sequencing was performed on peripheral blood. This chain connects TRBV27 to TRBJ2-2; D is possibly TRBD1 (6 bases). This TCR was recovered from a human donor in a cohort sampled during active COVID-19. The CDR3 DNA is TGTGCCAGCAGTGACCAAACAGGGTACACCGGGGAGCTGTTTTTT. Amino acid sequence: CASSDQTGYTGELFF.